This TCR beta chain was retrieved from a study of blood T cell repertoires in COVID-19. Study-wide background: There were acute and convalescent COVID-19 samples, and they came from the United States, Italy and Spain. From T cells, B-cell-depleted T cells, or PBMCs came the material, which was cDNA or gDNA.

Original handling: How many nucleated cells were present was estimated from reference gene primer amplification. This table comes from immunoSEQ multiplex PCR, and its TCRdb copy is limited to in-frame clones, with some not included. The V and J calls and clone size come from that table; D and trimming were worked out from the DNA. The table records around 80,000 clones, around 83% of them present only once. The V end lost 5 bases, the J end lost 0 bases, and 16 bases lay between the germline ends. The CDR3 runs 17 residues. In germline, CDR1 is SEHNR, CDR2 FQNEAQ (reference sequence). The sample taken for sequencing was peripheral blood. The sequence derives from a human donor in a cohort sampled during active COVID-19. The V and J genes are TRBV7-9 and TRBJ2-2, with a weak D call TRBD1 (6 bases). CDR3 region: CASSPVGQTSNTGELFF. CDR3 in DNA: TGTGCCAGCAGCCCCGTAGGACAGACATCGAACACCGGGGAGCTGTTTTTT.